These 6 T cell receptor beta chains share one sample of origin, sequenced in a study of response to subunit inactivated influenza vaccine. MiXCR was run by TCRdb on the RT-PCR reads, yielding one entry per CDR3 protein. This sample has under 950,000 distinct CDR3 sequences, with 21% found just once. This sample comprised PBMCs from blood, obtained 5 days after vaccination. Receptors originate from a man aged 50 to 59 who received an inactivated influenza vaccine.

The V gene is TRBV10-1, the J gene TRBJ2-7; 7 bases are a match to TRBD1. In germline, CDR1 is WNHNN, CDR2 SYGVQD (reference sequence). CDR3 length: 14 residues. V dropped 6 bases and J dropped 1; count of bases not matched to a gene: 6. CDR3: CASSDGDRSYEQYF. CDR3 in DNA: TGCGCCAGCAGCGATGGGGACAGATCCTACGAGCAGTACTTC.

This rearrangement joins TRBV7-8 to TRBJ2-7, with D hard to call. V was shortened by 5 bases and J by 3 bases, with 8 bases between the two germline ends. In germline, CDR1 is SGHVS, CDR2 FQNEAQ. The CDR3 contains 12 residues. The CDR3 sequence is CASSVSFYEQYF. The CDR3 nucleotides read TGTGCCAGCAGCGTAAGTTTCTACGAGCAGTACTTC.

This clonotype was detected a few times. The gene calls are TRBV4-1 and TRBJ1-2, with D tentatively TRBD1 (6 bases). This CDR3 is built from 15 residues. The germline V gene encodes CDR1 MGHRA and CDR2 YSYEKL. Trimming removed 5 bases from V and 7 bases from J, with 20 bases in between. CDR3 sequence reads: CASSEQRQAVGGYTF. DNA for the CDR3: TGCGCCAGCAGCGAACAAAGACAGGCGGTAGGTGGCTACACCTTC.

Here the CDR3 reads CASSYTTRNTEAFF. CDR3 DNA: TGTGCCAGCAGCTACACGACCCGAAACACTGAAGCTTTCTTT. The chain recombines TRBV12-3 or TRBV12-4 with TRBJ1-1; D gene uncertain. The CDR3 is made up of 14 amino acids. V was trimmed by 6 bases and J by 2 bases, leaving 13 bases between them.

V usage is TRBV10-3 and J usage is TRBJ1-1; no firm D call. V was shortened by 5 bases and J by 6 bases, with 10 bases between the two germline ends. The CDR3 has 12 residues. Looked up from germline, CDR1 is ENHRY and CDR2 is SYGVKD. CDR3 sequence reads: CAISFLGSEAFF. CDR3 DNA sequence: TGTGCCATCAGTTTTTTAGGCTCTGAAGCTTTCTTT.

The chain is built from TRBV28 and TRBJ1-2; D is uncertain. V lost 1 base and J 4 bases, leaving 7 bases between the germline ends. Germline V CDR1 and CDR2: MDHEN, SYDVKM. The CDR3 length is 13 residues. The CDR3 DNA reads as TGTGCCAGCAGTTTATCCCTCATCTATGGCTACACCTTC. Translating gives CASSLSLIYGYTF.